The clone carrying this TCR beta chain was counted only a few times. The antigen remains unidentified. TCR beta rearrangements were amplified from peripheral blood genomic DNA. These data originate in a study of T cell repertoires in aging, cancer and after chemotherapy. The overall study: Donor ages fell into six groups from 30 or younger up to 70 or older. Study-level results: These repertoire data do not allow conclusions about immunological memory after chemotherapy. Across the chemotherapy interval, each cancer cohort showed higher median generation probability, suggesting thymic rebound.

Losses at the gene ends were 4 bases for V and 5 bases for J; bases not matched to a gene: 10. The CDR3 consists of 16 residues. Germline CDR1 MDHEN, CDR2 SYDVKM. A mixed TRB-A/B primer pool amplified rearranged TRB by multiplex touch-down PCR. MiXCR was run by TCRdb on the multiplex PCR reads, yielding one entry per CDR3 protein. The table shows some 11,000 distinct CDR3 sequences, with more than 35% occurring only once. This chain links TRBV28 with TRBJ2-1; 8 nucleotides agree with TRBD2. Sequencing input: blood. The clonotype originates from a human donor in good health. As DNA, the CDR3 is TGTGCCAGCAGTTCGCGGGCACTAGCGGTGAACAATGAGCAGTTCTTC. This sequence encodes CASSSRALAVNNEQFF.